The 25 T cell receptor beta chains presented below share a single source sample, sequenced in a study of spatial heterogeneity in lung cancer. Study-wide points: Tumor mutation counts were tracked by expanded intratumoral alpha and beta TCR counts.

Time point meaning: sample taken at primary tumor resection. Using its own MiXCR run on the 5' RACE reads, TCRdb lists one record per CDR3 protein. The sample holds about 23,000 distinct CDR3 sequences, approximately 6.5% seen once. Antigen specificity for these receptors is unknown. Sequencing was performed on lung tumor tissue, taken at surgery. These receptors originate from a male donor with early-stage non-small cell lung cancer.

A few counts support this clonotype. The CDR3 protein is CASSLGPRGIYSNQPQHF. In DNA, the CDR3 is TGTGCCAGCAGTTTAGGGCCCAGGGGTATCTATAGCAATCAGCCCCAGCATTTT. This chain links TRBV28 with TRBJ1-5; D might be TRBD1 (6 bases). V was cut by 2 bases and J by 0 bases, with 17 bases left in between. CDR1 and CDR2 (germline): MDHEN, SYDVKM. This CDR3 is 18 amino acids long.

In its sample, this clonotype was seen a few times. CDR3 DNA: TGTGCCAGCAGTTTGGGACTAGCAAGGATGGAGACCCAGTACTTC. Its protein is CASSLGLARMETQYF. The chain uses TRBV12-3 or TRBV12-4 and TRBJ2-5; TRBD2 matches 9 bases. Trimming removed 3 bases from V and 5 bases from J; junction bases left unmatched: 7. This CDR3 is 15 amino acids long.

There are many counts of this clonotype. This sequence joins TRBV20-1 and TRBJ1-2; the match to TRBD1 covers 10 bases. Germline CDR1 is DFQATT and CDR2 is SNEGSKA (reference sequence). Germline trimming cut 5 bases from V and 9 bases from J; bases unmatched to any gene: 15. The CDR3 has 15 residues. In nucleotides, the CDR3 is TGCAGTGCTCATGCCCTTGACAGGGGGCCTGTCAGCTACACCTTC. This encodes CSAHALDRGPVSYTF.

Ten or more counts support this clonotype. The chain uses TRBV7-2 and TRBJ2-1; a possible D gene is TRBD1 (7 bases). Germline CDR1 reads SGHTA; CDR2 reads FQGNSA. Between the trimmed V and J ends, which lost 4 bases and 0 bases, there was a span of 13 bases. CDR3 length: 16 residues. CDR3 coding DNA: TGTGCCAGCAGCTCGGACTACAGGGGCTCCTACAATGAGCAGTTCTTC. It encodes CASSSDYRGSYNEQFF.

This clonotype turned up a few times. The chain employs TRBV5-4 and TRBJ2-7; 8 bases are a match to TRBD2. After removal of 4 bases from V and 7 bases from J, the junction contained 10 bases not matched to a gene. Per germline, CDR1 SGHNT and CDR2 YYREEE (reference sequence). The CDR3 covers 14 residues. The CDR3 region is CASSRGTGLGEQYF. The CDR3 coding sequence is TGTGCCAGCAGCCGCGGGACGGGACTAGGGGAGCAGTACTTC.

This clonotype was picked up many times. The chain carries TRBV6-2 or TRBV6-3 and TRBJ2-6; no definite D call. CDR3 length equals 13 residues. Germline V gene lookup returns CDR1 MNHEY and CDR2 SVGEGT. V dropped 7 bases and J dropped 3 bases, with 7 bases sitting between them. The CDR3 DNA reads as TGTGCCAGCACTGGGTATGGGGCCAACGTCCTGACTTTC. This encodes CASTGYGANVLTF.

V is TRBV19 and J is TRBJ1-5; 7 bases agree with TRBD1. V lost 4 bases to trimming and J lost 4 bases; unmatched junction nucleotides: 10. This CDR3 comprises 16 residues. Looked up from germline, CDR1 is LNHDA and CDR2 is SQIVND (reference sequence). The CDR3 DNA reads TGTGCCAGTAGTAAAACAGGGGCGGACTTGAATCAGCCCCAGCATTTT. Translation gives CASSKTGADLNQPQHF.

The genes are TRBV11-1 and TRBJ2-7; 10 bases match TRBD2. V lost 5 bases and J lost 2; bases outside the gene matches: 6. This CDR3 comprises 15 residues. Germline V gene sequence: CDR1 SGHAT, CDR2 FQDESV (reference sequence). The CDR3 DNA is TGTGCCAGCAGCGAAACACTAGCGGGGACCTACGAGCAGTACTTC. Amino acids: CASSETLAGTYEQYF.

The J gene is TRBJ2-3, the V gene TRBV20-1; 8 bases line up with TRBD1. The germline V gene encodes CDR1 DFQATT and CDR2 SNEGSKA (reference sequence). V shed 6 bases, J shed 1 base, and the junction held 6 bases outside the gene matches. The CDR3 is made up of 14 amino acids. The CDR3 DNA follows: TGCAGTGCCACCGGACAGGGAGGCACAGATACGCAGTATTTT. Its protein is CSATGQGGTDTQYF.

This clonotype was detected many times. V gene TRBV7-9 combines with J gene TRBJ2-3; 12 bases align to TRBD2. CDR3 length equals 22 residues. Germline values: CDR1 SEHNR, CDR2 FQNEAQ (reference sequence). Unmatched junction bases numbered 24, after V lost 5 bases and J lost 3 bases. The CDR3 bases are TGTGCCAGCAGCGCGTCGGGGATACTAGCGGGGGGCTCTCCCTTCTGGACAGATACGCAGTATTTT. Encoded protein: CASSASGILAGGSPFWTDTQYF.

This clonotype rates as medium-sized (0.01 to 0.1%). The rearrangement links TRBV7-2 to TRBJ2-2; TRBD2 aligns across 7 bases. The CDR3 has 14 residues. The junction had 7 bases not matched to a gene; V was cut back by 5 bases and J by 7 bases. The germline CDR1 and CDR2 sequences are SGHTA and FQGNSA. The CDR3: CASSRRLAGGELFF. The CDR3 nucleotides are TGTGCCAGCAGCCGAAGGTTAGCGGGCGGGGAGCTGTTTTTT.

CDR3 amino acids: CATSDKSLYEQFF. CDR3 nucleotide sequence: TGTGCCACCAGTGATAAGTCCCTCTATGAGCAGTTCTTC. The gene calls are TRBV24-1 and TRBJ2-1; no definite D call. The germline CDR1 and CDR2 sequences are KGHDR and SFDVKD. This CDR3 has 13 amino acids. V was shortened by 3 bases and J by 8 bases, with 10 bases between the two germline ends.

This clonotype was seen at least ten times. This chain links TRBV6-5 with TRBJ1-3; D uncertain. Trimming removed 6 bases from V and 0 bases from J, with 15 bases in between. Germline V gene data show CDR1 as MNHEY and CDR2 as SVGAGI. CDR3 length: 16 residues. The CDR3 region is CASSFSGADSGNTIYF. CDR3 DNA: TGTGCCAGCAGCTTTTCCGGAGCGGACTCTGGAAACACCATATATTTT.

The chain links TRBV7-9 to TRBJ1-6, with D maybe TRBD1 (5 bases). This CDR3 spans 14 amino acids. V was cut by 6 bases and J by 9 bases, with 15 bases left in between. Germline CDR1 is SEHNR and CDR2 is FQNEAQ (reference sequence). The CDR3 nucleotides read TGTGCCAGCAGTTTGCAGGGAGTAGGTTCACCCCTCCACTTT. Amino acid sequence: CASSLQGVGSPLHF.

This clonotype counts as medium-sized (0.01 to 0.1%). The chain carries TRBV7-9 and TRBJ1-1, with D maybe TRBD1 (6 bases). Looked up from germline, CDR1 is SEHNR and CDR2 is FQNEAQ (reference sequence). Trimming cost V 5 bases and J 11 bases, with 12 bases left between them. This CDR3 spans 11 amino acids. The chain's CDR3 is CASSRGDTAFF. The CDR3 nucleotides read TGTGCCAGCAGCCGGGGGGACACGGCTTTCTTT.

This clonotype was counted ten times or more. The chain combines TRBV28 with TRBJ2-5; D is uncertain. V was shortened by 4 bases and J by 2 bases, with 17 bases between the two germline ends. Germline CDR1 reads MDHEN; CDR2 reads SYDVKM. The CDR3 is made up of 16 amino acids. The CDR3 region has the DNA TGTGCCAGCAGTTCCCGCGACCTAACCGGGCAAGAGACCCAGTACTTC. Residues: CASSSRDLTGQETQYF.

This clonotype appeared many times. V gene TRBV7-2 combines with J gene TRBJ2-1, with TRBD2 matching over 11 bases. V shed 4 bases, J shed 13 bases, and the junction held 6 bases outside the gene matches. The germline V gene encodes CDR1 SGHTA and CDR2 FQGNSA. The CDR3 consists of 13 residues. CDR3 DNA: TGTGCCAGCAGCTCTGATAGCGGGAGGGCCCAGTTCTTC. Protein sequence: CASSSDSGRAQFF.

V gene TRBV27 combines with J gene TRBJ2-5, with D possibly being TRBD1 (6 bases). The germline CDR1 and CDR2 sequences are MNHEY and SMNVEV (reference sequence). CDR3 length: 14 amino acids. Trimming pared 4 bases from V and 4 bases from J, leaving 13 bases between. CDR3 in DNA: TGTGCCAGCAGTTCCGGGACATTAGTAGAGACCCAGTACTTC. It specifies CASSSGTLVETQYF.

This clonotype was found many times. This chain uses TRBV28 with TRBJ2-7; possibly TRBD2 for D (7 bases). The CDR3 runs 19 residues. V lost 7 bases and J lost 0, with 28 bases in between. From germline, CDR1 is MDHEN and CDR2 SYDVKM. CDR3 nucleotides: TGTGCCAGCATTACTGGGGGGGAACAGGGCGCCGAGGCCTCCTACGAGCAGTACTTC. Translating gives CASITGGEQGAEASYEQYF.

This clonotype was observed at least ten times. This rearrangement joins TRBV6-2 or TRBV6-3 to TRBJ2-1; the match to TRBD2 covers 10 bases. Germline lookup yields CDR1 MNHEY and CDR2 SVGEGT. The CDR3 spans 17 residues. Losses at the gene ends were 3 bases for V and 3 bases for J; bases not matched to a gene: 8. As DNA, the CDR3 is TGTGCCAGCAGTTATGGTCCCAGCGGGGGGGTCTACAATGAGCAGTTCTTC. It yields the protein CASSYGPSGGVYNEQFF.

This clonotype was detected ten times or more. The chain has TRBV6-1 and TRBJ2-4; possibly TRBD1 or TRBD2 for D (5 bases each). V was cut by 1 base and J by 3 bases, with 16 bases left in between. This CDR3 contains 17 residues. Germline V gene data show CDR1 as MNHNS and CDR2 as SASEGT. The CDR3 protein is CASSEGGSAPHKNIQYF. Here the CDR3 DNA reads TGTGCCAGCAGTGAAGGGGGGAGTGCACCCCACAAAAACATTCAGTACTTC.

Ten or more counts support this clonotype. The V gene is TRBV6-6, the J gene TRBJ2-7; 10 nucleotides align to TRBD2. Unmatched junction bases numbered 6, after V lost 7 bases and J lost 0 bases. Germline CDR1 and CDR2: MNHNY and SVGAGI (reference sequence). The CDR3 extends over 15 amino acids. CDR3 nucleotides: TGTGCCAGCACCAACCCTAGCGGGAGCTCCTACGAGCAGTACTTC. It encodes CASTNPSGSSYEQYF.

The chain employs TRBV5-1 and TRBJ1-5, with D hard to call. CDR1 is SGHRS and CDR2 is YFSETQ in the germline V gene. Trimming shortened V by 4 bases and J by 0 bases, and 5 bases separated the two germline ends. This CDR3 has 13 residues. Here the CDR3 reads CASSTDSNQPQHF. DNA of the CDR3: TGCGCCAGCAGCACTGATAGCAATCAGCCCCAGCATTTT.

This clonotype showed up many times. The rearrangement links TRBV27 to TRBJ2-3; 10 bases map to TRBD2. The CDR3 loop spans 18 amino acids. From germline, CDR1 is MNHEY and CDR2 SMNVEV (reference sequence). The V gene end was trimmed by 0 bases and the J gene end by 2 bases; junction bases not matched to a gene: 8. The CDR3 DNA follows: TGTGCCAGCAGTTTATCCCCTATAGCGGGAGGAATCACAGATACGCAGTATTTT. Its translation is CASSLSPIAGGITDTQYF.

CDR3 protein: CAIRRGNEQFF. DNA for the CDR3: TGTGCCATCCGGAGGGGTAATGAGCAGTTCTTC. J is TRBJ2-1 and V is TRBV10-3, with a weak D call TRBD2 (6 bases). V was trimmed by 8 bases and J by 7 bases, leaving 9 bases between them. The CDR3 is 11 amino acids. Germline V gives CDR1 ENHRY, CDR2 SYGVKD.